A selection of T cell receptor beta chains follows, all from one sample in a study of OX40 agonist ivuxolimab in advanced cancers. TCRdb keeps only in-frame clones here, not all; method: immunoSEQ multiplex PCR. The sample gives tens of thousands of clones, roughly 90% of which show up once; about 5% is in the top ten. Sequences were derived from CD4+ or CD8+ T cells sorted from blood, sampled in a trial of the OX40 agonist ivuxolimab. The receptors originated from an adult with an advanced solid tumor such as melanoma, head and neck, liver or kidney cancer. The CDR3 runs from the conserved cysteine through the conserved F or W. The order of the fields is D gene, clone size, J gene, V gene, CDR3 DNA, CDR3 protein. The D gene is left open where the match is weak. For some rows the clone size is stated as once, few or many, or as a class when expanded; others skip it.

d_call: TRBD1
clone_size: .
j_call: TRBJ1-4
v_call: TRBV7-2
cdr3_nt: TGTGCCAGCAGCACCCAGGGGGCCGCTAATGAAAAACTGTTTTTT
cdr3_aa: CASSTQGAANEKLFF

d_call: .
clone_size: .
j_call: TRBJ2-3
v_call: TRBV6-5
cdr3_nt: TGTGCCAGACCTGGGGTAGGGAAAGATACGCAGTATTTT
cdr3_aa: CARPGVGKDTQYF

d_call: .
clone_size: .
j_call: TRBJ2-1
v_call: TRBV18
cdr3_nt: TGTGCCAGCTCACCGCGGGGGCAGTATGAGCAGTTCTTC
cdr3_aa: CASSPRGQYEQFF

d_call: .
clone_size: .
j_call: TRBJ2-5
v_call: TRBV20-1
cdr3_nt: TGCAGTAAAAGAAGGGAGACCCAGTACTTC
cdr3_aa: CSKRRETQYF

d_call: TRBD1
clone_size: .
j_call: TRBJ1-5
v_call: TRBV29-1
cdr3_nt: TGCAGCGTTCAGGAGGACAGGTGGCCCCCAGGGGATCAGCCCCAGCATTTT
cdr3_aa: CSVQEDRWPPGDQPQHF

d_call: .
clone_size: .
j_call: TRBJ2-1
v_call: TRBV6-5
cdr3_nt: TGTGCCAGCACCCGGGACTTTAGCTCCTACAATGAGCAGTTCTTC
cdr3_aa: CASTRDFSSYNEQFF

d_call: .
clone_size: .
j_call: TRBJ2-3
v_call: TRBV9
cdr3_nt: TGTGCCAGCAGCGTAGCTGGGGCGTTGAGGCGGCCAGATACGCAGTATTTT
cdr3_aa: CASSVAGALRRPDTQYF

d_call: TRBD1
clone_size: few
j_call: TRBJ1-5
v_call: TRBV7-8
cdr3_nt: TGTGCCAGCAGCTTAGGGACAGGGATTCAGCCCCAGCATTTT
cdr3_aa: CASSLGTGIQPQHF

d_call: .
clone_size: .
j_call: TRBJ1-1
v_call: TRBV6-1
cdr3_nt: TGTGCCAGCACAACAATGGGGGGCGCTGAAGCTTTCTTT
cdr3_aa: CASTTMGGAEAFF

d_call: .
clone_size: .
j_call: TRBJ2-3
v_call: TRBV11-3
cdr3_nt: TGTGCCAGCAGCTTAGGGAGGCGGGCAGATACGCAGTATTTT
cdr3_aa: CASSLGRRADTQYF

d_call: .
clone_size: few
j_call: TRBJ1-1
v_call: TRBV2
cdr3_nt: TGTGCCAGCAGTTACCGGGACACTGAAGCTTTCTTT
cdr3_aa: CASSYRDTEAFF

d_call: TRBD2
clone_size: few
j_call: TRBJ2-1
v_call: TRBV4-2
cdr3_nt: TGTGCCAGCAGCCAAGATCTAGCGGGAGGGCGTGAGCAGTTCTTC
cdr3_aa: CASSQDLAGGREQFF

d_call: TRBD1
clone_size: once
j_call: TRBJ2-3
v_call: TRBV6-6
cdr3_nt: TGTGCCAGCAGTTTAGGGACAGGCCCCACAGATACGCAGTATTTT
cdr3_aa: CASSLGTGPTDTQYF

d_call: .
clone_size: .
j_call: TRBJ1-4
v_call: TRBV6-1
cdr3_nt: TGTGCCAGCAGCTCACACGCCACTAATGAAAAACTGTTTTTT
cdr3_aa: CASSSHATNEKLFF

d_call: TRBD1
clone_size: .
j_call: TRBJ1-2
v_call: TRBV19
cdr3_nt: TGTGCCAGTAGCGAAAGGGACAGGTGGGGCTATGGCTACACCTTC
cdr3_aa: CASSERDRWGYGYTF

d_call: .
clone_size: .
j_call: TRBJ1-4
v_call: TRBV30
cdr3_nt: TGTGCCTGGAGTCACGGTCCTGGGGGCGAAAAACTGTTTTTT
cdr3_aa: CAWSHGPGGEKLFF

d_call: .
clone_size: .
j_call: TRBJ2-5
v_call: TRBV18
cdr3_nt: TGTGCCAGCTCACCGGAGGGCCGGACCTTCTTAGAGACCCAGTACTTC
cdr3_aa: CASSPEGRTFLETQYF

d_call: .
clone_size: .
j_call: TRBJ1-2
v_call: TRBV28
cdr3_nt: TGTGCCAGCAGCGACAGTGGAGGCTACACCTTC
cdr3_aa: CASSDSGGYTF

d_call: .
clone_size: .
j_call: TRBJ2-3
v_call: TRBV19
cdr3_nt: TGTGCCAGTAGTATAGGGTGGCTAGCAGACGGCACAGATACGCAGTATTTT
cdr3_aa: CASSIGWLADGTDTQYF

d_call: TRBD1
clone_size: .
j_call: TRBJ1-2
v_call: TRBV2
cdr3_nt: TGTGCCAGCAGCTTTTCGACAGGGACTGGGGGCTACACCTTC
cdr3_aa: CASSFSTGTGGYTF

d_call: .
clone_size: .
j_call: TRBJ2-7
v_call: TRBV7-9
cdr3_nt: TGTGCCAGCAGCCAAAGCGGCTACGAGCAGTACTTC
cdr3_aa: CASSQSGYEQYF

d_call: TRBD1
clone_size: .
j_call: TRBJ1-5
v_call: TRBV2
cdr3_nt: TGTGCCAGCAGTGGACAGGGTGGCAATCAGCCCCAGCATTTT
cdr3_aa: CASSGQGGNQPQHF

d_call: TRBD1
clone_size: .
j_call: TRBJ2-2
v_call: TRBV5-4
cdr3_nt: TGTGCCAGCAGCACCGGACAGGCGAACACCGGGGAGCTGTTTTTT
cdr3_aa: CASSTGQANTGELFF

d_call: TRBD1
clone_size: .
j_call: TRBJ2-1
v_call: TRBV5-1
cdr3_nt: TGCGCCAGCAGTGGGGACAGCTCCTACAATGAGCAGTTCTTC
cdr3_aa: CASSGDSSYNEQFF

d_call: TRBD1
clone_size: .
j_call: TRBJ2-3
v_call: TRBV9
cdr3_nt: TGTGCCAGCAGCGTAGGGACAGGGCCTAGTACAGATACGCAGTATTTT
cdr3_aa: CASSVGTGPSTDTQYF

d_call: .
clone_size: .
j_call: TRBJ1-3
v_call: TRBV5-4
cdr3_nt: TGTGCCAGCAGCTCCCGCGCTCGTGGGGACAATACAAACACCATATATTTT
cdr3_aa: CASSSRARGDNTNTIYF

d_call: .
clone_size: .
j_call: TRBJ1-3
v_call: TRBV30
cdr3_nt: TGTGCCTGGAGTGTGGGGATCTTTTTAGGTGGAAACACCATATATTTT
cdr3_aa: CAWSVGIFLGGNTIYF

d_call: .
clone_size: .
j_call: TRBJ2-5
v_call: TRBV5-4
cdr3_nt: TGTGCCAGCAGCAACCCCGTTGAGGGGACCCAGTACTTC
cdr3_aa: CASSNPVEGTQYF

d_call: .
clone_size: .
j_call: TRBJ1-6
v_call: TRBV19
cdr3_nt: TGTGCCAGTAGGCGTGGGACCGAGTCACCCCTCCACTTT
cdr3_aa: CASRRGTESPLHF

d_call: .
clone_size: .
j_call: TRBJ2-5
v_call: TRBV6-6
cdr3_nt: TGTGCCAGCAGTTACCTCTCGTCGGGGGAGACCCAGTACTTC
cdr3_aa: CASSYLSSGETQYF

d_call: TRBD1
clone_size: once
j_call: TRBJ1-4
v_call: TRBV13
cdr3_nt: TGTGCCAGCAGCTCATTACAGGGGGGTAGTGAAAAACTGTTTTTT
cdr3_aa: CASSSLQGGSEKLFF

d_call: .
clone_size: .
j_call: TRBJ1-2
v_call: TRBV19
cdr3_nt: TGTGCCAGTAGTATTCAGGGAAGCAACTATGGCTACACCTTC
cdr3_aa: CASSIQGSNYGYTF

d_call: TRBD1
clone_size: .
j_call: TRBJ2-5
v_call: TRBV30
cdr3_nt: TGTGCCTGGAGCCGACAGGGACCAGAGACCCAGTACTTC
cdr3_aa: CAWSRQGPETQYF

d_call: .
clone_size: .
j_call: TRBJ2-1
v_call: TRBV7-9
cdr3_nt: TGTGCCAGCAGCTCCCCTGCGGGCGGTGAGCAGTTCTTC
cdr3_aa: CASSSPAGGEQFF

d_call: .
clone_size: .
j_call: TRBJ2-7
v_call: TRBV7-6
cdr3_nt: TGTGCCAGCAGCTTAGACCAGATGGCAGGGAGCGAGCAGTACTTC
cdr3_aa: CASSLDQMAGSEQYF

d_call: .
clone_size: .
j_call: TRBJ1-3
v_call: TRBV9
cdr3_nt: TGTGCCAGCAGCGTAGAGGAAGGTGGAAACACCATATATTTT
cdr3_aa: CASSVEEGGNTIYF

d_call: .
clone_size: .
j_call: TRBJ1-2
v_call: TRBV5-1
cdr3_nt: TGCGCCAGCAGCCCGGGTGGGTGGTATGGCTACACCTTC
cdr3_aa: CASSPGGWYGYTF

d_call: .
clone_size: once
j_call: TRBJ1-4
v_call: TRBV7-9
cdr3_nt: TGTGCCAGCAGCTCAGGGCTCGCAACTAATGAAAAACTGTTTTTT
cdr3_aa: CASSSGLATNEKLFF